These T cell receptor beta chains were read from a single sample in a study of early T cells in non-severe SARS-CoV-2 infection. TCRdb analysed the 5' RACE reads with MiXCR anew, one entry per CDR3 protein. The sample consists of about 71,000 distinct CDR3 sequences, roughly 15% of them appearing once. Sequencing was done on a sample of whole blood. Receptors were obtained from an adult who was a healthcare worker with PCR-confirmed SARS-CoV-2 infection or an uninfected control (not recorded which). CDR3s include the opening cysteine and the closing phenylalanine or tryptophan. Clone size is given for some rows only: seen once, a few or many times, or a class if the clone is expanded.

many	13	TRBV7-9	TRBJ2-1	CASSPRREYEQFF
.	15	TRBV2	TRBJ1-3	CASNLLGPSGNTIYF
many	15	TRBV2	TRBJ1-2	CATNPGTANLYRYTF
.	11	TRBV29-1	TRBJ2-2	CSVQGAGELFF
few	12	TRBV11-2	TRBJ1-2	CASSLTGVGYTF
.	15	TRBV6-5	TRBJ2-3	CASSYTGTDTDTQYF
few	14	TRBV9	TRBJ1-1	CASSVDGRTAEAFF
many	15	TRBV5-1	TRBJ2-7	CASSSQGWASYEQYF
.	14	TRBV6-4	TRBJ2-4	CASSKTGWGDIQYF
.	14	TRBV6-5	TRBJ2-7	CASSYIGQGPEQYF
few	15	TRBV28	TRBJ2-7	CASSLRTAPYYEQYF
few	13	TRBV6-6	TRBJ1-5	CASRDGRNQPQHF
many	13	TRBV7-2	TRBJ1-2	CASREQGIDGYTF
.	13	TRBV27	TRBJ2-7	CASSFSAGYEQYF
many	16	TRBV5-4	TRBJ2-1	CASSPSIDTSYNEQFF
.	14	TRBV10-3	TRBJ1-1	CAISGSRDGTEAFF
.	13	TRBV12-3/TRBV12-4	TRBJ1-3	CASSLDFGNTIYF
few	14	TRBV6-5	TRBJ2-7	CASSSRGGSYEQYF
.	13	TRBV28	TRBJ2-5	CASRLGPRETQYF
.	14	TRBV6-1	TRBJ1-2	CASSGDRYSYGYTF
many	14	TRBV19	TRBJ2-1	CASSIGPGPPEQFF
many	16	TRBV12-3/TRBV12-4	TRBJ2-7	CASSPLVGSSSYEQYF
few	12	TRBV20-1	TRBJ2-1	CSARDRPNEQFF
.	14	TRBV3-1	TRBJ2-4	CASSHRTGVNIQYF
many	14	TRBV14	TRBJ1-1	CASSLRGGSSEAFF
.	14	TRBV5-4	TRBJ2-1	CASRGAGGPNEQFF
few	14	TRBV6-2/TRBV6-3	TRBJ2-3	CASSYHRDGDTQYF
many	15	TRBV7-9	TRBJ2-5	CASSPIGQTQETQYF
.	15	TRBV20-1	TRBJ1-6	CSASIREGPNSPLHF
many	16	TRBV4-2	TRBJ2-2	CASSISGAGNTGELFF
few	17	TRBV10-2	TRBJ2-1	CASMLRGGASTYNEQFF
few	14	TRBV10-2	TRBJ1-1	CASSEWLMNTEAFF
few	16	TRBV7-9	TRBJ2-1	CASILGGLAGYNEQFF
few	13	TRBV29-1	TRBJ2-2	CSVRTGGDGELFF
few	13	TRBV2	TRBJ1-1	CASETLRGFEAFF
.	16	TRBV11-2	TRBJ1-6	CASSQSAGERNSPLHF
many	16	TRBV7-2	TRBJ2-1	CASSLGGRDRNNEQFF
many	12	TRBV13	TRBJ2-7	CASSFDRGEQYF
.	13	TRBV29-1	TRBJ1-1	CSVEGRGNTEAFF
.	13	TRBV6-1	TRBJ2-7	CATSLGGDREQYF
few	13	TRBV28	TRBJ2-3	CASRDTSTDTQYF
few	11	TRBV29-1	TRBJ2-5	CSVDGVETQYF
.	13	TRBV29-1	TRBJ2-5	CSAGTSGEETQYF
.	14	TRBV3-1	TRBJ2-2	CASSRGQVDGELFF
few	14	TRBV11-1	TRBJ1-3	CASSFGLSGNTIYF
few	14	TRBV7-3	TRBJ1-1	CASSLTGAGTEAFF
.	19	TRBV21-1	TRBJ2-3	CASSKGTSGYSTSTDTQYF